The 26 T cell receptor beta chains below all came from one sample that was sequenced in a study of PD-L1 blockade in urothelial cancer. Libraries were prepared by immunoSEQ multiplex PCR; TCRdb keeps only in-frame clonotypes and omits some of them. The table lists about 45,000 clones, around 80% of them singletons, with less than 15% in the top ten. Regarding time point: peripheral blood 6 weeks after treatment start. The specimen comprised PBMCs, sampled around atezolizumab (anti-PD-L1) treatment. The receptors originated from a man aged 55 to 70 with urothelial cancer.

This chain joins TRBV5-1 and TRBJ2-3, with TRBD1 as a possible D gene (5 bases). The germline V gene encodes CDR1 SGHRS and CDR2 YFSETQ. This CDR3 comprises 13 residues. V lost 0 bases and J lost 3, with 5 bases in between. The CDR3 sequence is CASSLEGTDTQYF. CDR3 nucleotide sequence: TGCGCCAGCAGCTTGGAGGGGACAGATACGCAGTATTTT.

J is TRBJ2-7 and V is TRBV6-5; 7 bases map to TRBD1. This CDR3 has 14 residues. The germline V gene encodes CDR1 MNHEY and CDR2 SVGAGI. After removal of 5 bases from V and 1 base from J, the junction contained 5 bases not matched to a gene. CDR3 bases: TGTGCCAGCAGTGAGGGGGCTTGGTCCTACGAGCAGTACTTC. Amino acids: CASSEGAWSYEQYF.

V gene TRBV27 combines with J gene TRBJ2-1; TRBD2 aligns across 9 bases. The CDR3 runs to 14 residues. Unmatched junction bases numbered 1, after V lost 3 bases and J lost 4 bases. The germline CDR1 and CDR2 sequences are MNHEY and SMNVEV (reference sequence). This chain's CDR3 is CASSLREGYNEQFF. The CDR3 DNA follows: TGTGCCAGCAGTTTGCGGGAGGGTTACAATGAGCAGTTCTTC.

The V gene is TRBV14, the J gene TRBJ2-1, with D maybe TRBD1 (5 bases). This CDR3 comprises 15 residues. V was clipped by 4 bases and J by 6 bases, with 16 bases between them. The V gene's germline CDR1 is SGHDN and CDR2 FVKESK. As DNA, the CDR3 is TGTGCCAGCAGCCCCCCAGGGAAAGGGGTCAATGAGCAGTTCTTC. Its protein is CASSPPGKGVNEQFF.

The gene calls are TRBV9 and TRBJ1-1; possible D gene TRBD1, 6 bases. Trimming shortened V by 4 bases and J by 4 bases, and 14 bases separated the two germline ends. The CDR3 is 14 residues long. From germline, CDR1 is SGDLS and CDR2 YYNGEE. The CDR3: CASSSSGRGTEAFF. DNA for the CDR3: TGTGCCAGCAGCTCATCGGGCAGGGGCACTGAAGCTTTCTTT.

This chain joins TRBV6-6 and TRBJ1-1, with D perhaps matching TRBD1 (6 bases). CDR1 and CDR2 (germline): MNHNY, SVGAGI (reference sequence). This CDR3 contains 13 residues. V was trimmed by 5 bases and J by 12 bases, leaving 19 bases between them. This chain's CDR3 is CASSEGDAVETFF. DNA of the CDR3: TGTGCCAGCAGTGAGGGGGACGCCGTAGAAACTTTCTTT.

The chain couples TRBV19 to TRBJ2-3; no clear D gene. This CDR3 contains 13 residues. Germline V lookup: CDR1 LNHDA, CDR2 SQIVND (reference sequence). V lost 5 bases and J 2 bases, leaving 8 bases between the germline ends. The CDR3 reads CASSFTITDTQYF. CDR3 DNA: TGTGCCAGTAGTTTCACAATCACAGATACGCAGTATTTT.

The chain combines TRBV13 with TRBJ2-6; TRBD1 agrees at 7 bases. Unmatched junction bases numbered 1, after V lost 3 bases and J lost 2 bases. The CDR3 is 15 residues long. Germline CDR1 is PRHDT and CDR2 is FYEKMQ (reference sequence). In DNA, the CDR3 is TGTGCCAGCAGCTTCACAGGGGCTGGGGCCAACGTCCTGACTTTC. Translated: CASSFTGAGANVLTF.

This clone was found once. The chain uses TRBV5-4 and TRBJ1-2, with D possibly matching TRBD1 (6 bases). This CDR3 contains 13 residues. V gave up 3 bases and J gave up 3 bases, with 9 bases separating them. Looked up from germline, CDR1 is SGHNT and CDR2 is YYREEE (reference sequence). The CDR3 bases are TGTGCCAGCAGCTCCGGACAGTACTATGGCTACACCTTC. This codes for CASSSGQYYGYTF.

The gene calls are TRBV6-6 and TRBJ2-5; D gene ambiguous. There are 12 residues in the CDR3. CDR1 is MNHNY, CDR2 SVGAGI, per germline (reference sequence). V gave up 6 bases and J gave up 9 bases, with 14 bases separating them. CDR3 sequence (DNA): TGTGCCAGCAGAACCCCGCCCCAGGCCCAGTACTTC. Translating it yields CASRTPPQAQYF.

The chain employs TRBV21-1 and TRBJ2-1; no DNA check was done on the table's D call, TRBD2. TRBV21-1 is noted as a pseudogene. The CDR3 is 13 residues long. The CDR3 region is CASSKEEGSEQFF. In DNA form, the CDR3 reads TGTGCCAGCAGCAAAGAGGAGGGGTCTGAGCAGTTCTTC.

CDR3 nucleotides: TGCAGCGTTCAGGAAGGGGGCAGCGAGCAGTACTTC. It is translated as CSVQEGGSEQYF. This chain joins TRBV29-1 and TRBJ2-7, with 7 bases identical to TRBD1. This CDR3 is 12 amino acids long. Trimming took 5 bases from V and 6 from J; bases not matched to a gene: 7. From germline, CDR1 is SQVTM and CDR2 ANQGSEA.

J is TRBJ1-3 and V is TRBV19; the D is unclear. The CDR3 extends over 14 amino acids. Trimming removed 5 bases at V and 0 bases at J, with 8 bases between. Germline V CDR1 and CDR2: LNHDA, SQIVND (reference sequence). DNA for the CDR3: TGTGCCAGTAGTCCGGGATACTCTGGAAACACCATATATTTT. Its protein is CASSPGYSGNTIYF.

The V call is TRBV5-1, the J call TRBJ2-3; 13 positions agree with TRBD2. The CDR3 consists of 17 residues. V was pared by 0 bases and J by 3 bases, with 4 bases of the junction left unmatched. Germline V gene lookup returns CDR1 SGHRS and CDR2 YFSETQ. CDR3 in DNA: TGCGCCAGCAGCTTGGTTACTAGCGGGAGGGGAACAGATACGCAGTATTTT. Amino acids: CASSLVTSGRGTDTQYF.

V is TRBV6-6 and J is TRBJ1-5; TRBD1 matches at 7 bases. Germline CDR1 is MNHNY and CDR2 is SVGAGI (reference sequence). The junction had 7 bases not matched to a gene; V was cut back by 7 bases and J by 7 bases. This CDR3 is built from 13 residues. The CDR3: CASTEQGNQPQHF. The CDR3 bases are TGTGCCAGCACCGAACAGGGGAACCAGCCCCAGCATTTT.

This clone occurred a few times. V gene TRBV11-3 combines with J gene TRBJ2-1, with D perhaps TRBD2 (6 bases). Germline CDR1 reads SGHNT; CDR2 reads YENEEA. Between the trimmed V and J ends, which lost 4 bases and 2 bases, there was a span of 12 bases. The CDR3 is 15 amino acids. CDR3 region: CASSSGGATYNEQFF. CDR3 DNA sequence: TGTGCCAGCAGCTCTGGCGGGGCCACCTACAATGAGCAGTTCTTC.

The chain joins TRBV28 to TRBJ1-2; 7 bases fit TRBD1. Germline loops: CDR1 MDHEN, CDR2 SYDVKM. Unmatched junction bases numbered 10, after V lost 3 bases and J lost 0 bases. This CDR3 is built from 17 residues. The CDR3 sequence: CASSFHLTGLANYGYTF. For the CDR3, the DNA is TGTGCCAGCAGTTTCCACTTGACAGGGCTAGCTAACTATGGCTACACCTTC.

This sequence joins TRBV11-2 and TRBJ2-7; D is possibly TRBD1 (7 bases). CDR3 length: 16 residues. Between the trimmed V and J ends, which lost 5 bases and 7 bases, there was a span of 24 bases. Germline V gives CDR1 SGHAT, CDR2 FQNNGV. In DNA, the CDR3 is TGTGCCAGCAGCCCCCCAGGGGGGATTCGTTTTAGAGAGCAGTACTTC. It translates to CASSPPGGIRFREQYF.

This clone was counted a few times. The chain employs TRBV19 and TRBJ2-3; D might be TRBD1 (6 bases). Trimming pared 3 bases from V and 1 base from J, leaving 11 bases between. The CDR3 is 15 residues long. In germline, CDR1 is LNHDA, CDR2 SQIVND (reference sequence). The CDR3 DNA follows: TGTGCCAGTAGTATGTTGGGGGCGGGCACAGATACGCAGTATTTT. Translation: CASSMLGAGTDTQYF.

The V and J genes are TRBV5-5 and TRBJ2-7, with unresolved D. The CDR3 has 13 amino acids. V was trimmed by 2 bases and J by 5 bases, leaving 11 bases between them. Germline CDR1 reads SGHKS; CDR2 reads YYEKEE (reference sequence). DNA for the CDR3: TGTGCCAGCAGCTTAATTGGGCTGGACGAGCAGTACTTC. Translated, it gives CASSLIGLDEQYF. Supplemented by reference TRBV5-5 and TRBJ2-7, the full variable domain reads DAGVTQSPTHLIKTRGQQVTLRCSPISGHKSVSWYQQVLGQGPQFIFQYYEKEERGRGNFPDRFSARQFPNYSSELNVNALLLGDSALYLCASSLIGLDEQYFGPGTRLTVT.

This chain links TRBV30 with TRBJ2-7, with D perhaps matching TRBD2 (5 bases). V lost 0 bases to trimming and J lost 0 bases, with 12 bases between them. The length of the CDR3 is 15 residues. CDR1 GTSNPN and CDR2 SVGIG come from the germline V gene (reference sequence). CDR3 sequence: CAWSVTGNPSYEQYF. DNA for the CDR3: TGTGCCTGGAGTGTAACGGGGAACCCCTCCTACGAGCAGTACTTC.

This chain links TRBV5-6 with TRBJ2-7, with TRBD1 matching 10 bases. The CDR3 length is 14 residues. The germline V gene encodes CDR1 SGHDT and CDR2 YYEEEE. Losses at the gene ends were 8 bases for V and 2 bases for J; bases not matched to a gene: 7. The CDR3 region has the DNA TGTGCCAGTAGTTTCGGGACAGGGGCCTACGAGCAGTACTTC. It is translated as CASSFGTGAYEQYF.

CDR3 loop: CASSFEGRVGTDTQYF. CDR3 DNA: TGTGCCAGCAGTTTTGAGGGTCGGGTTGGCACAGATACGCAGTATTTT. The chain employs TRBV28 and TRBJ2-3, with D tentatively TRBD2 (5 bases). Germline CDR1 is MDHEN and CDR2 is SYDVKM. The CDR3 runs to 16 residues. The V end was cut by 3 bases, the J end by 1 base, with 14 bases between.

The chain uses TRBV27 and TRBJ2-4; D might be TRBD2 (7 bases). The ends were cut back, 5 bases at V and 2 bases at J, with 16 bases in the middle. The length of the CDR3 is 16 residues. Germline CDR1 and CDR2: MNHEY and SMNVEV (reference sequence). CDR3 amino acids: CASSRTGRETKNIQYF. CDR3 bases: TGTGCCAGCAGTAGAACAGGGAGGGAGACCAAAAACATTCAGTACTTC.

The chain carries TRBV14 and TRBJ1-1; 9 bases are a match to TRBD1. The CDR3 is 14 amino acids. Germline CDR1 SGHDN, CDR2 FVKESK. The trim removed 0 bases at V and 4 bases at J, leaving 0 bases unmatched. CDR3 nucleotide sequence: TGTGCCAGCAGCCAAGAGACAGGGGGCACTGAAGCTTTCTTT. The encoded protein is CASSQETGGTEAFF.

This chain connects TRBV5-1 to TRBJ2-1; the D gene is possibly TRBD1 (6 bases). Per the germline V gene, CDR1 is SGHRS and CDR2 is YFSETQ. The CDR3 is 13 amino acids. Trimming took 4 bases from V and 6 from J, leaving 11 bases between them. CDR3 protein: CASSGDTFNEQFF. The CDR3 DNA sequence: TGCGCCAGCAGCGGGGACACCTTCAATGAGCAGTTCTTC.